The clone carrying this T cell receptor beta chain was observed a few times. Data came from immunoSEQ multiplex PCR; TCRdb stores just in-frame clones and leaves some out. Of about 110,000 clones in the sample, about 87% were seen once. This specimen comes from a study of cytomegalovirus exposure and HLA in healthy donors. The TCR originated in a woman aged 18-29 years in good health and CMV-seropositive. The sequenced material came from PBMCs.

The CDR3: CASSGDSNQPQHF. CDR3 in DNA: TGTGCCAGTAGCGGGGATAGCAATCAGCCCCAGCATTTT. V and J are TRBV28 and TRBJ1-5; D call uncertain. CDR1 and CDR2 (germline): MDHEN, SYDVKM. CDR3 length: 13 amino acids. The V end was cut by 9 bases, the J end by 0 bases, with 9 bases between.